Listed below are T cell receptor beta chains from one sample, sequenced in a study of T cell clonotyping in hematopoietic cell transplantation. The method was immunoSEQ multiplex PCR; TCRdb's version includes in-frame clones alone and lacks a portion of them. This table holds approximately 26,000 clones, around 83% found once. Sequencing was performed on peripheral blood mononuclear cells, taken before stem cell transplant. The receptors originated from a woman aged 55-75 years with acute myeloid leukemia. Some clones in this sample may be carry-over from other donors' samples. Each CDR3 is given with its conserved first and last residue. D genes are given only for firm matches. Clone sizes are given selectively: once, few, many, or a class where the clone is expanded.

V	J	D	size	DNA	CDR3
TRBV6-6	TRBJ1-1	TRBD1	once	TGTGCCAGCAGTTCCCTTGGGACAGGGACTGAAGCTTTCTTT	CASSSLGTGTEAFF
TRBV6-6	TRBJ2-7	TRBD2	.	TGTGCCAGCAGTTCCGGGACTAGCAGTCCCGAGCAGTACTTC	CASSSGTSSPEQYF
TRBV7-9	TRBJ2-7	TRBD2	.	TGTGCCAGCAGCTTAGCTGGTAGCGGGGCGAGCTCCTACGAGCAGTACTTC	CASSLAGSGASSYEQYF
TRBV19	TRBJ1-1	.	.	TGTGCCAGTAGTATAACAGGGAATCGTAAGAAGGGCGCTGAAGCTTTCTTT	CASSITGNRKKGAEAFF
TRBV14	TRBJ1-2	.	few	TGTGCCAGCAGCACCACGTCCGGGACATGGGGTGGCTACACCTTC	CASSTTSGTWGGYTF
TRBV4-1	TRBJ1-4	.	few	TGCGCCAGCAGCCAAGACATTCTTGGGAGACGAAATGAAAAACTGTTTTTT	CASSQDILGRRNEKLFF
TRBV13	TRBJ2-7	.	once	TGTGCCAGCAGCTGGGTGGGGGGCCCTACCTACGAGCAGTACTTC	CASSWVGGPTYEQYF
TRBV7-9	TRBJ1-4	TRBD1	once	TGTGCCAGCAGCTTAGAGGGGACAGAGAGTTCAAAACTGTTTTTT	CASSLEGTESSKLFF
TRBV6-5	TRBJ2-2	TRBD2	.	TGTGCCAGCAGTTATAGCGGGGGCGTCACCGGGGAGCTGTTTTTT	CASSYSGGVTGELFF
TRBV5-4	TRBJ2-7	.	.	TGTGCCAGCAGCTTGGAGGCGGGTTCCTACGAGCAGTACTTC	CASSLEAGSYEQYF
TRBV10-3	TRBJ1-4	TRBD1	.	TGTGCCATCAGTGAGCAGGGGGGAGAAAAACTGTTTTTT	CAISEQGGEKLFF
TRBV18	TRBJ2-6	.	.	TGTGCCAGCTCACAGGACTTATCCGGGGCCAACGTCCTGACTTTC	CASSQDLSGANVLTF
TRBV11-1	TRBJ2-7	TRBD2	.	TGTGCCAGCAGCTTAGCCGGGACTACATACGAGCAGTACTTC	CASSLAGTTYEQYF
TRBV6-6	TRBJ1-5	.	few	TGTGCCAGCAGTTACGTGGGGGCGAGCAATCAGCCCCAGCATTTT	CASSYVGASNQPQHF
TRBV6-5	TRBJ1-1	.	.	TGTGCCAGCTCCTACCTCGGGGTTTTGAACACTGAAGCTTTCTTT	CASSYLGVLNTEAFF
TRBV28	TRBJ2-2	.	once	TGTGCCAGCAGGGGGCAGTCGACCTTAAACACCGGGGAGCTGTTTTTT	CASRGQSTLNTGELFF
TRBV5-1	TRBJ2-7	TRBD1	.	TGCGCCAGCAGCTTGGTGGCAGGGGGCGGAGAGCAGTACTTC	CASSLVAGGGEQYF
TRBV7-9	TRBJ2-5	.	.	TGTGCCAGCAGCTCTGGAAGGTCCCAGTACTTC	CASSSGRSQYF
TRBV7-2	TRBJ2-3	.	.	TGTGCCAGCAGCTCGGACTACAGCACAGATACGCAGTATTTT	CASSSDYSTDTQYF
TRBV4-3	TRBJ2-2	.	.	TGCGCCAGCAGCATTCAGCCGGAGACGAACACCGGGGAGCTGTTTTTT	CASSIQPETNTGELFF
TRBV19	TRBJ1-5	.	.	TGTGCCAGTAGTATCGGACCTGTTAGCAATCAGCCCCAGCATTTT	CASSIGPVSNQPQHF
TRBV20-1	TRBJ2-5	.	.	TGCAGTGCTATATGGGGGGAGACCCAGTACTTC	CSAIWGETQYF
TRBV4-1	TRBJ2-1	.	.	TGCGCCAGCAGCCAAGATTATGGCATCCAACCCTACAATGAGCAGTTCTTC	CASSQDYGIQPYNEQFF
TRBV10-3	TRBJ2-3	TRBD2	.	TGTGCCATCAGAGCGGGAGGGGCCCCAGATACGCAGTATTTT	CAIRAGGAPDTQYF
TRBV14	TRBJ2-7	TRBD1	.	TGTGCCAGCAGCATCCCAGGGGGACCTCGGCAGTACTTC	CASSIPGGPRQYF
TRBV5-1	TRBJ1-2	TRBD1	.	TGCGCCAGCAGCAATCAGGGGGCGGGCTACACCTTC	CASSNQGAGYTF
TRBV14	TRBJ2-7	TRBD2	.	TGTGCCAGCAGCCCCGGGACTACAAGTGTCTTC	CASSPGTTSVF
TRBV5-1	TRBJ1-3	.	.	TGCGCCAGCAGCTTGGACAACTCTGGAAACACCATATATTTT	CASSLDNSGNTIYF
TRBV4-1	TRBJ1-4	.	.	TGCGCCAGCAGCCAAAATCCGGGTCTAAATGAAAAACTGTTTTTT	CASSQNPGLNEKLFF
TRBV7-2	TRBJ1-3	.	.	TGTGCCAGCAGCCTTCACACAGGCAAGAGCTCTGGAAACACCATATATTTT	CASSLHTGKSSGNTIYF
TRBV29-1	TRBJ1-6	.	.	TGCAGCGTTGAAGAAGGGAGGGGATCACCCCTCCACTTT	CSVEEGRGSPLHF
TRBV2	TRBJ1-5	.	.	TGTGCCAGCAGTGAATTGAGGGAAAACAATCAGCCCCAGCATTTT	CASSELRENNQPQHF
TRBV5-1	TRBJ2-1	TRBD2	.	TGCGCCAGCAGCTTGGGACCACGCGGGGAGGGCTCCTACAATGAGCAGTTCTTC	CASSLGPRGEGSYNEQFF
TRBV5-6	TRBJ2-7	.	.	TGTGCCAGCAGCTTGGATGGATGGGAGCAGTACTTC	CASSLDGWEQYF
TRBV15	TRBJ2-7	.	.	TGTGCCACCAGCAGAGGGGCAGGGGGGTCCTACGAGCAGTACTTC	CATSRGAGGSYEQYF
TRBV7-9	TRBJ1-1	.	.	TGTGCCAGCAGCCCCGACGTGGGCACTGAAGCTTTCTTT	CASSPDVGTEAFF
TRBV20-1	TRBJ1-1	.	.	TGCAGTGCTACCATGGATGAAGCTTTCTTT	CSATMDEAFF
TRBV11-2	TRBJ1-4	.	.	TGTGCCAGCAGCTTAGACGGGATTGCAACTAATGAAAAACTGTTTTTT	CASSLDGIATNEKLFF
TRBV21-1	TRBJ2-3	.	.	TGTGCCAGCAGCCGACAAGGGACTAGCGGAAGAACTAGCACAGATACGCAGTATTTT	CASSRQGTSGRTSTDTQYF
TRBV2	TRBJ1-2	TRBD1	few	TGTGCCAGCAGTGATAGGGCAGGGGGGTATGGCTACACCTTC	CASSDRAGGYGYTF
TRBV7-9	TRBJ2-1	.	.	TGTGCCAGCAGCTTAGTCTCCGTTGGTGAGCAGTTCTTC	CASSLVSVGEQFF